These 24 T cell receptor beta chains were all obtained from the same sample, sequenced in a study of identical twins. Each CDR3 protein gets one entry after TCRdb re-called the 5' RACE reads with MiXCR. The sample lists about 240,000 distinct CDR3 sequences, 8% to 11% seen once, with 9% to 10% in the top ten. The specimen was memory T cells sorted from blood. The source is a man aged 45 to 65 in good health.

The gene calls are TRBV30 and TRBJ2-5; maybe TRBD1 (5 bases). Deletions cut 5 bases from V and 1 base from J, with 14 bases between. CDR1 GTSNPN and CDR2 SVGIG come from the germline V gene (reference sequence). The CDR3 totals 14 residues. In DNA form, the CDR3 reads TGTGCCTGGGGCAGACAGACCTTCCAAGAGACCCAGTACTTC. It is translated as CAWGRQTFQETQYF.

The chain uses TRBV4-1 and TRBJ2-1; 8 bases fit TRBD2. CDR1 is MGHRA, CDR2 YSYEKL, per germline. V gave up 1 base and J gave up 5 bases; unmatched junction bases: 7. The CDR3 is 16 residues long. CDR3 in amino acids: CASSQGGQRGNNEQFF. For the CDR3, the DNA is TGCGCCAGCAGCCAAGGGGGGCAGCGGGGGAACAATGAGCAGTTCTTC.

This clonotype was seen at least ten times. The genes are TRBV9 and TRBJ2-7, with a weak D call TRBD2 (5 bases). The CDR3 totals 11 residues. Germline-derived CDR1 and CDR2 are SGDLS and YYNGEE. The V and J ends lost 3 bases and 5 bases respectively, with 6 bases between them. The CDR3 region has the DNA TGTGCCAGCAGCGACGGGGACGAGCAGTACTTC. Translation: CASSDGDEQYF.

The chain uses TRBV12-3 or TRBV12-4 and TRBJ2-6; D gene ambiguous. There are 15 residues in the CDR3. V lost 4 bases and J 0 bases, leaving 7 bases between the germline ends. The CDR3 sequence is CASSSLSSGANVLTF. CDR3 nucleotide sequence: TGTGCCAGCAGTTCCCTAAGCTCTGGGGCCAACGTCCTGACTTTC.

CDR3 nucleotides: TGCAGTGCTCCCTCCGGGGGGACCGCTGAAGCTTTCTTT. It yields the protein CSAPSGGTAEAFF. The J gene is TRBJ1-1, the V gene TRBV20-1, with a tentative D call TRBD1 (5 bases). Germline values: CDR1 DFQATT, CDR2 SNEGSKA (reference sequence). This CDR3 is built from 13 residues. The ends were cut back, 5 bases at V and 6 bases at J, with 16 bases in the middle.

This clonotype was found many times. The chain is built from TRBV6-1 and TRBJ1-6, with 10 bases matching TRBD1. V trimming: 1 base; J trimming: 10 bases; junction bases outside the gene matches: 4. Germline V gene sequence: CDR1 MNHNS, CDR2 SASEGT. The CDR3 sequence is 15 residues long. For the CDR3, the DNA is TGTGCCAGCAGTGAAGGGGGACAGGGGAGATCACCCCTCCACTTT. The encoded protein is CASSEGGQGRSPLHF.

This clonotype was counted ten times or more. The chain recombines TRBV30 with TRBJ1-4; D is uncertain. Germline V gene sequence: CDR1 GTSNPN, CDR2 SVGIG (reference sequence). The CDR3 extends over 18 amino acids. Trimming took 0 bases from V and 3 from J, leaving 20 bases between them. The CDR3 is CAWSVPPVYAVANEKLFF. CDR3 nucleotide sequence: TGTGCCTGGAGTGTACCCCCCGTGTATGCGGTAGCTAATGAAAAACTGTTTTTT. Filled out from reference TRBV30 and TRBJ1-4, the complete variable domain reads SQTIHQWPATLVQPVGSPLSLECTVEGTSNPNLYWYRQAAGRGLQLLFYSVGIGQISSEVPQNLSASRPQDRQFILSSKKLLLSDSGFYLCAWSVPPVYAVANEKLFFGSGTQLSVL.

This chain links TRBV28 with TRBJ2-1; 8 bases line up with TRBD2. This CDR3 is 16 amino acids long. CDR1 and CDR2 from the germline V gene are MDHEN and SYDVKM. J lost 4 bases, V lost 3 bases, and 8 bases had no gene match. CDR3 region: CASSFPPGGPYNEQFF. The CDR3 bases are TGTGCCAGCAGTTTCCCACCGGGAGGGCCGTACAATGAGCAGTTCTTC.

At least ten counts were recorded for this clonotype. The chain uses TRBV5-1 and TRBJ2-5, with 9 bases aligning to TRBD2. CDR3 length: 16 residues. The germline CDR1 and CDR2 sequences are SGHRS and YFSETQ. Trimming removed 4 bases from V and 1 base from J; junction bases left unmatched: 8. CDR3: CASSVMTSGSQETQYF. The CDR3 DNA follows: TGCGCCAGCAGCGTCATGACTAGCGGTTCCCAAGAGACCCAGTACTTC.

The chain links TRBV5-4 to TRBJ2-2, with D possibly TRBD2 on 7 matching bases. Trimming shortened V by 4 bases and J by 4 bases, and 11 bases separated the two germline ends. The CDR3 spans 14 residues. Germline CDR1 and CDR2: SGHNT and YYREEE (reference sequence). The CDR3 DNA sequence: TGTGCCAGCAGCGGGGGGGCTGGCACCGGGGAGCTGTTTTTT. This gives the protein CASSGGAGTGELFF.

A few counts support this clonotype. The chain is built from TRBV3-1 and TRBJ1-4; maybe TRBD1 (5 bases). Germline V gives CDR1 LGHDT, CDR2 YNNKEL (reference sequence). Trimming took off 4 bases at V and 3 bases at J, with 18 bases between the two ends. There are 17 residues in the CDR3. In nucleotides, the CDR3 is TGTGCCAGCAGCCCATTCTCCGGGGGATCGCCTAATGAAAAACTGTTTTTT. Its translation is CASSPFSGGSPNEKLFF.

The rearrangement uses TRBV27 and TRBJ2-3; a weak D match, TRBD2 (7 bases). Germline loops: CDR1 MNHEY, CDR2 SMNVEV (reference sequence). The germline V and J ends were trimmed by 5 bases and 0 bases, with 15 bases remaining between them. CDR3 length equals 16 residues. The CDR3 DNA sequence: TGTGCCAGCAGTCCTATAGGGGGGGTAAGCACAGATACGCAGTATTTT. This gives the protein CASSPIGGVSTDTQYF.

Comment on this clonotype: This may come from a read error, since a much larger clone is one base off. This chain uses TRBV12-3 or TRBV12-4 with TRBJ2-5; TRBD2 agrees at 8 bases. The V and J ends lost 6 bases and 6 bases, in that order; junction bases with no gene match: 15. The CDR3 consists of 16 residues. Here the CDR3 DNA reads TGTGCCAGCAGCGGAGAGACCACTAGCGGTGGAAAGACCCAGTACTTC. This encodes CASSGETTSGGKTQYF.

V and J are TRBV5-1 and TRBJ1-1; 9 bases fit TRBD1. The CDR3 runs 15 residues. Per the germline V gene, CDR1 is SGHRS and CDR2 is YFSETQ. V lost 2 bases, J lost 5 bases, and 7 bases stayed unmatched. Here the CDR3 reads CASSLQGARKTEAFF. In nucleotides, the CDR3 is TGCGCCAGCAGCTTACAGGGGGCTCGAAAGACTGAAGCTTTCTTT. Based on the CDR3 plus reference TRBV5-1 and TRBJ1-1, the full variable domain is KAGVTQTPRYLIKTRGQQVTLSCSPISGHRSVSWYQQTPGQGLQFLFEYFSETQRNKGNFPGRFSGRQFSNSRSEMNVSTLELGDSALYLCASSLQGARKTEAFFGQGTRLTVV.

This clonotype came up many times. The rearrangement links TRBV4-3 to TRBJ1-2, with D perhaps TRBD1 (5 bases). Germline-derived CDR1 and CDR2 are LGHNA and YSLEER. Trimming stripped 1 base from V and 3 bases from J, with 6 bases between. CDR3 size: 13 residues. The CDR3 DNA sequence: TGCGCCAGCAGCCAAGGGGGGGACTATGGCTACACCTTC. Translation gives CASSQGGDYGYTF.

This clonotype was detected only a few times. The V and J genes are TRBV20-1 and TRBJ2-3; D not certain. Between the trimmed V and J ends, which lost 6 bases and 2 bases, there was a span of 15 bases. The CDR3 contains 14 residues. Germline V gene data show CDR1 as DFQATT and CDR2 as SNEGSKA (reference sequence). The CDR3 loop is CSARNDRNTDTQYF. The CDR3 DNA reads TGCAGTGCGAGGAACGACCGGAACACAGATACGCAGTATTTT.

This clonotype turned up a few times. The chain uses TRBV9 and TRBJ2-1; TRBD2 agrees at 16 bases. The CDR3 loop spans 17 amino acids. Trimming took 3 bases from V and 3 from J; bases not matched to a gene: 3. Germline values: CDR1 SGDLS, CDR2 YYNGEE. CDR3 region: CASSAGLAGGFYNEQFF. As DNA, the CDR3 is TGTGCCAGCAGCGCGGGACTAGCGGGAGGGTTCTACAATGAGCAGTTCTTC. Together with reference TRBV9 and TRBJ2-1, the CDR3 gives the full variable domain: DSGVTQTPKHLITATGQRVTLRCSPRSGDLSVYWYQQSLDQGLQFLIQYYNGEERAKGNILERFSAQQFPDLHSELNLSSLELGDSALYFCASSAGLAGGFYNEQFFGPGTRLTVL.

The CDR3 nucleotides are TGTGCCAGCAGCCCTTTTCCCTCGACAGGGGAAGACTCTGGGGCCAACGTCCTGACTTTC. Translation gives CASSPFPSTGEDSGANVLTF. This chain links TRBV11-2 with TRBJ2-6; 8 nucleotides align to TRBD1. CDR1 is SGHAT and CDR2 is FQNNGV in the germline V gene. The CDR3 runs 20 residues. J gave up 0 bases and V 5 bases, and 15 bases lay outside the gene matches. Combining the CDR3 with reference TRBV11-2 and TRBJ2-6 gives the whole variable domain EAGVAQSPRYKIIEKRQSVAFWCNPISGHATLYWYQQILGQGPKLLIQFQNNGVVDDSQLPKDRFSAERLKGVDSTLKIQPAKLEDSAVYLCASSPFPSTGEDSGANVLTFGAGSRLTVL.

This clonotype was picked up many times. The rearrangement joins TRBV12-3 or TRBV12-4 to TRBJ2-5; perhaps TRBD2 as D (5 bases). V lost 5 bases and J lost 4, with 14 bases in between. The CDR3 spans 14 residues. Here the CDR3 DNA reads TGTGCCAGCAGTCCCCGACCTCGGGGAGAGACCCAGTACTTC. Encoded protein: CASSPRPRGETQYF.

The chain recombines TRBV20-1 with TRBJ2-7; TRBD2 matches at 13 bases. Trimming at V came to 2 bases and at J to 3 bases, leaving 22 bases not matched to a gene. This CDR3 spans 21 amino acids. Germline assignment: CDR1 DFQATT and CDR2 SNEGSKA (reference sequence). CDR3 loop: CSARITLGGTSGIGAHYEQYF. The CDR3 DNA reads TGCAGTGCTAGAATTACGTTGGGCGGGACTAGCGGGATTGGGGCCCACTACGAGCAGTACTTC.

This clonotype was observed many times. This chain links TRBV9 with TRBJ1-6; TRBD1 might be the D (5 bases). Per the germline V gene, CDR1 is SGDLS and CDR2 is YYNGEE. The CDR3 totals 12 residues. Trimming took 3 bases from V and 12 from J, leaving 10 bases between them. CDR3 bases: TGTGCCAGCAGCGCAGGGAGAAAACCCCTCCACTTT. It translates to CASSAGRKPLHF.

This clonotype was detected only a few times. The rearrangement links TRBV4-3 to TRBJ2-3; a possible D gene is TRBD2 (5 bases). Per the germline V gene, CDR1 is LGHNA and CDR2 is YSLEER. CDR3 size: 14 residues. The germline V and J ends were trimmed by 3 bases and 2 bases, with 9 bases remaining between them. The CDR3 DNA follows: TGCGCCAGCAGCCAGGACCTAGCCACAGATACGCAGTATTTT. Protein product: CASSQDLATDTQYF.

At least ten counts were recorded for this clonotype. The chain carries TRBV5-6 and TRBJ2-1; unclear D gene. The CDR3 consists of 14 residues. The V gene's germline CDR1 is SGHDT and CDR2 YYEEEE. The V and J ends lost 1 base and 10 bases respectively, with 15 bases between them. In DNA, the CDR3 is TGTGCCAGCAGCTTGATGGGCACCAGTAGGGAGCAGTTCTTC. Its protein product is CASSLMGTSREQFF. Using reference TRBV5-6 and TRBJ2-1 for the parts outside the CDR3, the full variable domain is DAGVTQSPTHLIKTRGQQVTLRCSPKSGHDTVSWYQQALGQGPQFIFQYYEEEERQRGNFPDRFSGHQFPNYSSELNVNALLLGDSALYLCASSLMGTSREQFFGPGTRLTVL.

This clonotype has a count of ten or more. The chain links TRBV18 to TRBJ1-2; 8 bases are a match to TRBD1. The V and J ends lost 3 bases and 9 bases, in that order; junction bases with no gene match: 3. CDR1 is KGHSH and CDR2 is LQKENI in the germline V gene. The CDR3 loop spans 12 amino acids. The CDR3 DNA follows: TGTGCCAGCTCACCTGGACAGGGTAGCTACACCTTC. Protein product: CASSPGQGSYTF. Using reference TRBV18 and TRBJ1-2 for the parts outside the CDR3, the full variable domain is NAGVMQNPRHLVRRRGQEARLRCSPMKGHSHVYWYRQLPEEGLKFMVYLQKENIIDESGMPKERFSAEFPKEGPSILRIQQVVRGDSAAYFCASSPGQGSYTFGSGTRLTVV.